The present TCR beta chain was sequenced within a study of PD-L1 blockade in urothelial cancer. General study results and limits: It was durable-benefit patients whose tumor-associated blood clones expanded more at 3 weeks.

Produced via immunoSEQ multiplex PCR; TCRdb's table is partial and in-frame only. The data hold about 120,000 clones, with more than 85% observed a single time. For this clone: The target antigen is unknown.

Time point here: peripheral blood 6 weeks after treatment start. V was pared by 4 bases and J by 2 bases, with 2 bases of the junction left unmatched. From germline, CDR1 is MNHEY and CDR2 SMNVEV (reference sequence). The CDR3 contains 13 residues. The chain couples TRBV27 to TRBJ2-7; 7 nucleotides align to TRBD2. Specimen: PBMCs, collected around atezolizumab (anti-PD-L1) treatment. This clonotype was sampled from a man between 60 and 75 years old with urothelial cancer. CDR3 loop: CASSWTSAYEQYF. The CDR3 bases are TGTGCCAGCAGTTGGACTAGTGCCTACGAGCAGTACTTC.